This T cell receptor beta chain came from a study of CD8 T cells in Susac syndrome. High-throughput TCR beta sequencing covered peripheral CD8+ and CD4+ T cells. Random hexamers served to reverse transcribe roughly 0.45 to 1 ug RNA. TCRdb analysed the immunoSEQ multiplex PCR reads with MiXCR anew, one entry per CDR3 protein. There are under 200,000 distinct CDR3 sequences in the sample; roughly 95% occur only once, and approximately 0.12% lies in the top ten. Sequencing input: CD4+ T cells from PBMCs. This sequence originates from a human donor with Susac syndrome.

The CDR3 DNA is TGCAGCGTCCTAGCGGGAGACTACGAGCAGTACTTC. It encodes CSVLAGDYEQYF. The chain couples TRBV20-1 to TRBJ2-7; the match to TRBD2 covers 10 bases. This CDR3 comprises 12 residues. CDR1 is DFQATT and CDR2 is SNEGSKA in the germline V gene (reference sequence).